The 6 T cell receptor beta chains in this list originate from one sample, sequenced in a study of T cells in Graves' hyperthyroidism and ophthalmopathy. Amplification of TCR beta CDR3 regions was performed using RNA transcripts as template. A set of HTBI primers served as the primers for a first-round RT-PCR of the TCR CDR3. TCRdb reprocessed the multiplex PCR reads with MiXCR, giving one entry per CDR3 protein. The profile shows fewer than 500,000 distinct CDR3 sequences, 14% to 15% of them singletons. The sample was blood. The receptors derive from a man in his late teens or twenties with Graves' ophthalmopathy.

On this clonotype itself: One base away lies a much larger clone, so this may be a sequencing read error. The gene calls are TRBV18 and TRBJ2-5, with 7 bases lining up with TRBD2. The CDR3 is made up of 14 amino acids. Germline-derived CDR1 and CDR2 are KGHSH and LQKENI. CDR3 residues: CASSPGLEQEAQYF. CDR3 DNA sequence: TGTGCCAGCTCACCAGGACTAGAACAAGAGGCCCAGTACTTC.

This clonotype was seen repeatedly, ten times or more. This chain links TRBV20-1 with TRBJ2-1, with 13 bases fitting TRBD2. Germline V gene data show CDR1 as DFQATT and CDR2 as SNEGSKA (reference sequence). Unmatched junction bases numbered 11, after V lost 5 bases and J lost 7 bases. The CDR3 extends over 16 amino acids. The DNA for the CDR3 is TGCAGTGCTGATCCGGGTACTAGCGGGAGGGCGAATGAGCAGTTCTTC. It encodes CSADPGTSGRANEQFF.

This rearrangement joins TRBV20-1 to TRBJ2-1, with a tentative D call TRBD2 (5 bases). The germline V and J ends were trimmed by 2 bases and 4 bases, with 6 bases remaining between them. CDR1 is DFQATT, CDR2 SNEGSKA, per germline (reference sequence). This CDR3 comprises 12 residues. DNA for the CDR3: TGCAGTGCTAGATGGGAGTACAATGAGCAGTTCTTC. It specifies CSARWEYNEQFF.

This clonotype came up many times. V gene TRBV2 combines with J gene TRBJ1-6; D call uncertain. V shed 7 bases and J shed 10 bases, with 32 bases lying between them. Germline values: CDR1 SNHLY, CDR2 FYNNEI. CDR3 size: 19 residues. The CDR3 nucleotides are TGTGCCAGCAAAACCCTAGTGAGATTGGGATTATCGTGGTTGTCACCCCTCCACTTT. It codes for CASKTLVRLGLSWLSPLHF. Looking up the rest from reference TRBV2 and TRBJ1-6 gives the full variable domain: EPEVTQTPSHQVTQMGQEVILRCVPISNHLYFYWYRQILGQKVEFLVSFYNNEISEKSEIFDDQFSVERPDGSNFTLKIRSTKLEDSAMYFCASKTLVRLGLSWLSPLHFGNGTRLTVT.

Ten or more counts support this clonotype. V gene TRBV27 combines with J gene TRBJ2-5; D gene unclear. CDR3 length equals 15 residues. The V end was cut by 2 bases, the J end by 2 bases, with 12 bases between. Germline loops: CDR1 MNHEY, CDR2 SMNVEV (reference sequence). CDR3 bases: TGTGCCAGCAGTTTAACAGCAGTAAATCAAGAGACCCAGTACTTC. Translating it yields CASSLTAVNQETQYF.

CDR3 nucleotide sequence: TGTGCCAGCAGCTTGTGGGGACGGAACTACGAGCAGTACTTC. It encodes CASSLWGRNYEQYF. This rearrangement joins TRBV5-8 to TRBJ2-7; either TRBD1 or TRBD2 may supply D (5 bases each). The V end was cut by 1 base, the J end by 3 bases, with 11 bases between. The CDR3 is made up of 14 amino acids. Looked up from germline, CDR1 is SGHTS and CDR2 is YDEGEE. The whole variable domain, filled in from reference TRBV5-8 and TRBJ2-7, reads EAGVTQSPTHLIKTRGQQATLRCSPISGHTSVYWYQQALGLGLQFLLWYDEGEERNRGNFPPRFSGRQFPNYSSELNVNALELEDSALYLCASSLWGRNYEQYFGPGTRLTVT.